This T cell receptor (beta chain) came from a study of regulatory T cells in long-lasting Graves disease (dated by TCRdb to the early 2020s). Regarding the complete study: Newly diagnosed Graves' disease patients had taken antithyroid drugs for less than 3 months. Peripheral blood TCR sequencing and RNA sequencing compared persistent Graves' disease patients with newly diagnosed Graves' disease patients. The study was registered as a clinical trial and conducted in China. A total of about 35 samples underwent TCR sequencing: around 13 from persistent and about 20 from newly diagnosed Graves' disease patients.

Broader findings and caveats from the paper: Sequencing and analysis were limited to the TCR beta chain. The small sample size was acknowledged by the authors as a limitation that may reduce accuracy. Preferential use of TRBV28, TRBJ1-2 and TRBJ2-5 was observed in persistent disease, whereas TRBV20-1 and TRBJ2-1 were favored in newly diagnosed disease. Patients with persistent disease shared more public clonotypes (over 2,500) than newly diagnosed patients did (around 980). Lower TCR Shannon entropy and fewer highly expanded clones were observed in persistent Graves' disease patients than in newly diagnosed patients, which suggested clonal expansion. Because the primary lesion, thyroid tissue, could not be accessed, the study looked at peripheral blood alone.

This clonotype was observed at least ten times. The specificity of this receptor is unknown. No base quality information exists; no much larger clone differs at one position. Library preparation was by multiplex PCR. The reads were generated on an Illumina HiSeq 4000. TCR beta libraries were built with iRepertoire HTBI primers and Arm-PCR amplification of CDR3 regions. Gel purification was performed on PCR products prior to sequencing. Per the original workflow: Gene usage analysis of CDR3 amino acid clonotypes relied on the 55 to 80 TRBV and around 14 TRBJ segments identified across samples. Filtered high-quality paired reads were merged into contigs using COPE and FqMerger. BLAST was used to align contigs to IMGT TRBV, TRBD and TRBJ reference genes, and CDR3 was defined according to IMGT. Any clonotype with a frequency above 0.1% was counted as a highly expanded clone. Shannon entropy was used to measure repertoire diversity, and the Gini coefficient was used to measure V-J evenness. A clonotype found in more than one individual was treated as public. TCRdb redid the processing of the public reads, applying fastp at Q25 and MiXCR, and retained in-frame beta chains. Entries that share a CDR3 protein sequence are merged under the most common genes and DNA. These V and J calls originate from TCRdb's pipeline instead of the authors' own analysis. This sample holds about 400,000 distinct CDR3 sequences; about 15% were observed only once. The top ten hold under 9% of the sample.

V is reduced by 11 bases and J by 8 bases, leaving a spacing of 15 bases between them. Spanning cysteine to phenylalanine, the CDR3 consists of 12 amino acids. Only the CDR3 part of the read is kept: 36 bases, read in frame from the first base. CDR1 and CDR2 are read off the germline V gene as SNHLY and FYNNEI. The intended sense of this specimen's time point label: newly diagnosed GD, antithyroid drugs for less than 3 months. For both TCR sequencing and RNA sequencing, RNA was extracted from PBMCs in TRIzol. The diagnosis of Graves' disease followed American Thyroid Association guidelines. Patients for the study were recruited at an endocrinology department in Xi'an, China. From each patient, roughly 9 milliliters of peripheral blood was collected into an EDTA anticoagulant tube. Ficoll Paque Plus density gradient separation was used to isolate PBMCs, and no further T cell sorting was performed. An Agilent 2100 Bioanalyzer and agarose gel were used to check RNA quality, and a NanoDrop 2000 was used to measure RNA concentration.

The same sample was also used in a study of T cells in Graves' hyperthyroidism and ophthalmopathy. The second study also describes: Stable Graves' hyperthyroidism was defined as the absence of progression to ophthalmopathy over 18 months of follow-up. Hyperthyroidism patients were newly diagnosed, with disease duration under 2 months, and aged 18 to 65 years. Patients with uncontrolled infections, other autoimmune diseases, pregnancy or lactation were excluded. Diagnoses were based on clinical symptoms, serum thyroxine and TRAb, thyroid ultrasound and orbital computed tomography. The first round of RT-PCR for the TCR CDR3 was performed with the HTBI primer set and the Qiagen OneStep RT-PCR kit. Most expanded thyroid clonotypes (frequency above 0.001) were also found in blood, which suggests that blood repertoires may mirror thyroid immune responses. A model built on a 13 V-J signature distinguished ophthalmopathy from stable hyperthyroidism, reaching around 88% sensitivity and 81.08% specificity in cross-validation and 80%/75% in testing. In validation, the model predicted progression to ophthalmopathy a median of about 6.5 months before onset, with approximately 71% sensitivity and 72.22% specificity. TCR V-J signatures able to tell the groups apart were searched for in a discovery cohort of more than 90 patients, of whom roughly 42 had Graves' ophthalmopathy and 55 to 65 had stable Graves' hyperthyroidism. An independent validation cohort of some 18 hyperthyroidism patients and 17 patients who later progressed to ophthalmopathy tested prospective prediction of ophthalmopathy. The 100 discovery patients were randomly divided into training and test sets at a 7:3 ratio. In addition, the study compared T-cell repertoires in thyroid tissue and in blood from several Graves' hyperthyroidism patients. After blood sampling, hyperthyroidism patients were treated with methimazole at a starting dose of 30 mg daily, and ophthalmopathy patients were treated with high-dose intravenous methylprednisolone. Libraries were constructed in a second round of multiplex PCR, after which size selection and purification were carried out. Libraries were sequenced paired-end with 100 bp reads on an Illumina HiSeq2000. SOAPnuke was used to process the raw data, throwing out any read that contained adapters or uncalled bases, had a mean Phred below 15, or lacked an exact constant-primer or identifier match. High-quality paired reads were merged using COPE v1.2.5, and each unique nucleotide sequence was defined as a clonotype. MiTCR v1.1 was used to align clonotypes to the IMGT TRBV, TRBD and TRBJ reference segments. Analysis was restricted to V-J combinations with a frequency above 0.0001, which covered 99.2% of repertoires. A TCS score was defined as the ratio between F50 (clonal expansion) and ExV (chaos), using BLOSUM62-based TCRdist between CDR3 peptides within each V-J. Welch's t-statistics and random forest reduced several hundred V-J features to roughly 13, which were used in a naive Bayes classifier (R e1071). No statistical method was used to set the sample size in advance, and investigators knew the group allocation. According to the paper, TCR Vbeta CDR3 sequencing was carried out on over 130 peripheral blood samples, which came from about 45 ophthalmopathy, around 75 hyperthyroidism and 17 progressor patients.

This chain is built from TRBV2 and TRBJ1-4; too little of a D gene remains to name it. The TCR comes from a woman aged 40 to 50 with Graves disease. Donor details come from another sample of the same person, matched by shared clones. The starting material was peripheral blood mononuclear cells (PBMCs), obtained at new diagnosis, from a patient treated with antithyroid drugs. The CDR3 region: CALRTGREKLFF. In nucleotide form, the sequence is TGTGCCCTCCGGACCGGGCGAGAAAAACTGTTTTTT. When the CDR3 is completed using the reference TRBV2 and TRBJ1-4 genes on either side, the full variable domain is EPEVTQTPSHQVTQMGQEVILRCVPISNHLYFYWYRQILGQKVEFLVSFYNNEISEKSEIFDDQFSVERPDGSNFTLKIRSTKLEDSAMYFCALRTGREKLFFGSGTQLSVL.